One T cell receptor (beta chain) is described in this entry. This sample was taken from a study of blood T cell repertoires in COVID-19. Study-wide context: Acute and convalescent COVID-19 specimens originated in the United States, Italy and Spain. PBMCs, B-cell-depleted T cells, or T cells provided the cDNA or gDNA that made up the material.

The protocol was immunoSEQ multiplex PCR, while the TCRdb copy is restricted to in-frame clones and leaves out a portion. In the table there are fewer than 15,000 clones, approximately 90% of which are singletons. The germline gives CDR1 SGHRS, CDR2 YFSETQ. Losses at the gene ends were 0 bases for V and 3 bases for J; bases not matched to a gene: 14. CDR3 length: 19 amino acids. Sequencing was done on a sample of peripheral blood. The chain combines TRBV5-1 with TRBJ2-4, with 8 bases fitting TRBD1. The TCR sequence derives from a human donor in a cohort sampled during active COVID-19. The CDR3: CASSLGTGNSPSVKNIQYF. The CDR3 nucleotides are TGCGCCAGCAGCTTGGGGACAGGGAATTCGCCTTCGGTCAAAAACATTCAGTACTTC. The full variable domain, completed using reference TRBV5-1 and TRBJ2-4, is KAGVTQTPRYLIKTRGQQVTLSCSPISGHRSVSWYQQTPGQGLQFLFEYFSETQRNKGNFPGRFSGRQFSNSRSEMNVSTLELGDSALYLCASSLGTGNSPSVKNIQYFGAGTRLSVL.